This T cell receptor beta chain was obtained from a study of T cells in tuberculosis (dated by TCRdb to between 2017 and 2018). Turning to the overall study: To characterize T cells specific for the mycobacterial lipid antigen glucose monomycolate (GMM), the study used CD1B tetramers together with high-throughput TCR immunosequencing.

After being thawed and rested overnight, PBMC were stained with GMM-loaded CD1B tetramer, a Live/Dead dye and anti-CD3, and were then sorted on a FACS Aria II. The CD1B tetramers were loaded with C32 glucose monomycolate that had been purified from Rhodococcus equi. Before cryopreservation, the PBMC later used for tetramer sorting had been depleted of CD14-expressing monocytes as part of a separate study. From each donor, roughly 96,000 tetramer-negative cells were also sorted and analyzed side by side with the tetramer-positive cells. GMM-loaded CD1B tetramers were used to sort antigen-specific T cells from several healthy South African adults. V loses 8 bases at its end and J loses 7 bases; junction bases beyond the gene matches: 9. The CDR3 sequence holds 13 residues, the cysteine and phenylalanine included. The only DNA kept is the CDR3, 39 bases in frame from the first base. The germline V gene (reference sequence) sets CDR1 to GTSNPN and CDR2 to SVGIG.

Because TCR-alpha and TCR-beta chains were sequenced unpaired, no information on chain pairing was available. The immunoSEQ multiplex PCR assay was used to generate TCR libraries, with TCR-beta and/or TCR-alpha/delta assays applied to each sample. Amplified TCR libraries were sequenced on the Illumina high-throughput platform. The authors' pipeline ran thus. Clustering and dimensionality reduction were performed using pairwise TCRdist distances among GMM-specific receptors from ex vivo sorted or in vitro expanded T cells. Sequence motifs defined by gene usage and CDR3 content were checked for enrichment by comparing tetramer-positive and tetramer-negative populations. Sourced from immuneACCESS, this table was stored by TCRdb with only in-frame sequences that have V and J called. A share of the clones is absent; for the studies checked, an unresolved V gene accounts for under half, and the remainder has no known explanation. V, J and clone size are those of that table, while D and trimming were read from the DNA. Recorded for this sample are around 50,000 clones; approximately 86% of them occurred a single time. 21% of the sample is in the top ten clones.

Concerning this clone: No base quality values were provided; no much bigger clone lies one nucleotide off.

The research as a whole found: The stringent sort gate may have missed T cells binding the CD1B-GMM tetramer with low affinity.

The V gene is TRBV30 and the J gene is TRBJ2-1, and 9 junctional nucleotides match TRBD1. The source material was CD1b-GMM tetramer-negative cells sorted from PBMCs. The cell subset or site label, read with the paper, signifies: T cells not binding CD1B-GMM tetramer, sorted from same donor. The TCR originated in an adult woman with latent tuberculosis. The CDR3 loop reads CAKDRGQANEQFF. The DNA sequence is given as TGTGCCAAGGACAGGGGCCAAGCTAATGAGCAGTTCTTC.